The entry below gives a single T cell receptor beta chain sequence along with its context. Its cognate antigen is unknown. Generated by immunoSEQ multiplex PCR, the TCRdb table keeps only in-frame clones and is missing some. The data contain around 150,000 clones, more than 70% of them singletons. The data were taken from a study of T cell responses to AZD1222 COVID-19 vaccine. Study-wide results and limits: A rise in Spike-specific TCR breadth and depth followed two AZD1222 doses. The repertoires were collected only after the peak T cell response. Dominant CD4 TCR responses targeted spike regions 160-218 and 743-854. Nearly half of spike-specific TCRs reportedly target unmutated variant regions.

The sequences come from peripheral blood, collected on day 0 of AZD1222 vaccination. The clonotype originates from an adult in good health.

This CDR3 reads CASRSTGDYGYTF. As DNA, the CDR3 is TGTGCCAGCAGGTCAACAGGGGACTATGGCTACACCTTC. The V call is TRBV27, the J call TRBJ1-2, with TRBD1 matching 7 bases. Germline V gene data show CDR1 as MNHEY and CDR2 as SMNVEV (reference sequence). The CDR3 contains 13 residues. The J segment lost 3 bases and the V segment lost 6 bases, leaving 4 bases of the junction unmatched.